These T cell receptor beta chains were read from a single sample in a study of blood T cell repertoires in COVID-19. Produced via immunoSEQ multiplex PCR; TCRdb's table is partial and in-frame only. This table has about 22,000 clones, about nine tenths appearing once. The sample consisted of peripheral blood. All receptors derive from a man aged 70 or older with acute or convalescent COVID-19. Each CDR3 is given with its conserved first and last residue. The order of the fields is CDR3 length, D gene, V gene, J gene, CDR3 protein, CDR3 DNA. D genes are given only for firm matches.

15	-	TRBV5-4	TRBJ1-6	CASSPAEGRASPLHF	TGTGCCAGCAGCCCGGCGGAGGGCAGGGCTTCACCCCTCCACTTT
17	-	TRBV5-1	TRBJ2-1	CASSLGSGLSSYNEQFF	TGCGCCAGCAGCTTGGGTTCAGGACTAAGCTCCTACAATGAGCAGTTCTTC
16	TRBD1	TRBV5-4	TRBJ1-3	CASSLTGAFSGNTIYF	TGTGCCAGCAGCTTGACAGGGGCCTTCTCTGGAAACACCATATATTTT
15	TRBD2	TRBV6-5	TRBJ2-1	CASRTSGVSYNEQFF	TGTGCCAGCAGGACTAGCGGGGTCTCCTACAATGAGCAGTTCTTC
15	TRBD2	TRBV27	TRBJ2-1	CASSGTSATYNEQFF	TGTGCCAGCAGCGGAACTAGCGCTACCTACAATGAGCAGTTCTTC
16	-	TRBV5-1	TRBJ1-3	CASSFGGTSSGNTIYF	TGCGCCAGCAGCTTTGGGGGGACGAGCTCTGGAAACACCATATATTTT
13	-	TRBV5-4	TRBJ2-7	CASSFERAGEQYF	TGTGCCAGCAGCTTCGAGAGGGCCGGAGAGCAGTACTTC
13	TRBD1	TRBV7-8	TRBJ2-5	CASSQDRVETQYF	TGTGCCAGCAGTCAAGACAGGGTAGAGACCCAGTACTTC
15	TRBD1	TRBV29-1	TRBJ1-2	CSVCEGRGRGEGYTF	TGCAGCGTTTGCGAGGGCAGGGGGCGCGGAGAAGGCTACACCTTC
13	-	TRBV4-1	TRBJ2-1	CASSQDNQNEQFF	TGCGCCAGCAGCCAAGACAATCAAAATGAGCAGTTCTTC
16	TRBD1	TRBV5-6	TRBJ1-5	CASSLEGARANQPQHF	TGTGCCAGCAGCTTGGAGGGGGCGCGTGCCAATCAGCCCCAGCATTTT
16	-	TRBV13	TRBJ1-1	CASSARQQEMNTEAFF	TGTGCCAGCAGCGCAAGACAGCAAGAAATGAACACTGAAGCTTTCTTT
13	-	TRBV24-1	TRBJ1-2	CATSWGRDHGYTF	TGTGCCACCAGTTGGGGCAGGGATCATGGCTACACCTTC